This T cell receptor beta chain appears in the sequencing data of a study of cytomegalovirus exposure and HLA in healthy donors. PCR primers comprised 60 Vbeta and 13 Jbeta primers. Data came from immunoSEQ multiplex PCR; TCRdb stores just in-frame clones and leaves some out. The sample lists around 150,000 clones, about 82% occurring once. Germline CDR1 reads SEHNR; CDR2 reads FQNEAQ (reference sequence). Trimming took 3 bases from V and 2 from J, leaving 11 bases between them. The CDR3 is 14 residues long. The chain links TRBV7-9 to TRBJ2-7; D not resolved. The sample taken for sequencing was PBMCs. The sequence came from a male donor in good health and CMV-seronegative. CDR3 sequence: CASSFLTRPYEQYF. For the CDR3, the DNA is TGTGCCAGCAGCTTCCTGACAAGACCCTACGAGCAGTACTTC.